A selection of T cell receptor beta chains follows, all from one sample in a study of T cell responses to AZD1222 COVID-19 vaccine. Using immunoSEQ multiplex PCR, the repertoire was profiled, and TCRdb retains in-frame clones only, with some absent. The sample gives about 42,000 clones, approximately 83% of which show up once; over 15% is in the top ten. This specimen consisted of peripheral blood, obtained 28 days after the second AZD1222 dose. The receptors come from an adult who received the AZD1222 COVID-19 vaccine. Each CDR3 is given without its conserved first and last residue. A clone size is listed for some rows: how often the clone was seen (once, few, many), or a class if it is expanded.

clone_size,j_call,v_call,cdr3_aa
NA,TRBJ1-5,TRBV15,ATSRDPGQGHNQPQH
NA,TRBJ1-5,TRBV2,ASSVGRGNQPQH
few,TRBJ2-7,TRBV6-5,ASTMTGEYEQY
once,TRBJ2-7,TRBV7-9,ASRKGQHYEQY
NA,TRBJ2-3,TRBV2,ASSEGGGAVSTDTQY
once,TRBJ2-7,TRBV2,ASRFRGSSYEQY
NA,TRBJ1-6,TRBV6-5,ASSADSSNSPLH
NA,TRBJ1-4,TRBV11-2,ASSSTRRGGEKLF
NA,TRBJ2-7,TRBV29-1,SVKDRVIGEQY
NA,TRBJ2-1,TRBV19,ASSHPAGSYNEQF
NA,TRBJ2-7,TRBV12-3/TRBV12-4,ASTPDRSYEQY
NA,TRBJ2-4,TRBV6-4,ASSDSQGNIQY
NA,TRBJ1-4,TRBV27,ASSFLTGLGTTNEKLF
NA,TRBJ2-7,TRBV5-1,ASSSAVLGYEQY
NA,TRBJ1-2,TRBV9,ASSVAPAGSASGYT
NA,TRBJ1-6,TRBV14,ASSLGPGSPLH